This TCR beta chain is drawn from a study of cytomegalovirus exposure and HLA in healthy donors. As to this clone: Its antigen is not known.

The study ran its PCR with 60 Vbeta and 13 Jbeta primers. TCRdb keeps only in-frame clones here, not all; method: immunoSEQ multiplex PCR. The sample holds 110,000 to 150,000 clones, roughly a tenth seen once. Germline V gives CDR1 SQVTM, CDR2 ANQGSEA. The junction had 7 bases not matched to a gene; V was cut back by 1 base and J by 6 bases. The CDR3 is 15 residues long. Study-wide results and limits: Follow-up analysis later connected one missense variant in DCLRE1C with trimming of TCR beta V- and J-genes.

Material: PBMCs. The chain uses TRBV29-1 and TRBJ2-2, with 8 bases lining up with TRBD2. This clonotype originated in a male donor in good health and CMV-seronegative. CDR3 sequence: CSVEVREGFAGELFF. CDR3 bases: TGCAGCGTTGAAGTTCGGGAGGGTTTTGCCGGGGAGCTGTTTTTT.